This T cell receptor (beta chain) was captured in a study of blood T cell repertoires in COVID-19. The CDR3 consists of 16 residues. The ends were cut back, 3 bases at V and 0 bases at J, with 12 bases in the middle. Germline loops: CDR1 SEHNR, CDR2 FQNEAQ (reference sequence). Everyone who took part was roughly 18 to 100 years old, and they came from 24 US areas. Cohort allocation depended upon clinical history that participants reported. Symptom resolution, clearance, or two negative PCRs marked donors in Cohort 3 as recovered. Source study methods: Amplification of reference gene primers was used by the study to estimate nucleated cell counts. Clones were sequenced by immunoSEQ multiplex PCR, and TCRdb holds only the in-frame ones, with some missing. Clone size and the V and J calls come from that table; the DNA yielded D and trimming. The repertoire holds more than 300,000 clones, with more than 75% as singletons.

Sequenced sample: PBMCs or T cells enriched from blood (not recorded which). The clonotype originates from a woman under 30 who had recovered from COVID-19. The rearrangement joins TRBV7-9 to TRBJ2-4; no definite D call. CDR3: CASSFLGLGAKNIQYF. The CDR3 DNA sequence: TGTGCCAGCAGCTTCCTGGGCCTGGGAGCCAAAAACATTCAGTACTTC. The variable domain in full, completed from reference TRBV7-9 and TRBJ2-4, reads DTGVSQNPRHKITKRGQNVTFRCDPISEHNRLYWYRQTLGQGPEFLTYFQNEAQLEKSRLLSDRFSAERPKGSFSTLEIQRTEQGDSAMYLCASSFLGLGAKNIQYFGAGTRLSVL.